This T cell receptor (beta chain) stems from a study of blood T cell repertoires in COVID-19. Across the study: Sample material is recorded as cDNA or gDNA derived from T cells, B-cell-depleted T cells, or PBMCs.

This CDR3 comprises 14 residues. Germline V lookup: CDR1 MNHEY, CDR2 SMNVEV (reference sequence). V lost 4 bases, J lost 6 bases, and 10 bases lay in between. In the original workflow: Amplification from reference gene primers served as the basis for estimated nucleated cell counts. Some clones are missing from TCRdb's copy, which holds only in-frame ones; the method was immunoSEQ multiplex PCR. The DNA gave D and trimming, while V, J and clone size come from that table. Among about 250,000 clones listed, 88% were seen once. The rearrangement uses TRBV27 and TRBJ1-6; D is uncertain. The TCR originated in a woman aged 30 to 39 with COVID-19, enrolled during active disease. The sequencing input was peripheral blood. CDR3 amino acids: CASSSGRVNSPLHF. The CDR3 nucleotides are TGTGCCAGCAGTTCTGGGAGGGTTAATTCACCCCTCCACTTT.